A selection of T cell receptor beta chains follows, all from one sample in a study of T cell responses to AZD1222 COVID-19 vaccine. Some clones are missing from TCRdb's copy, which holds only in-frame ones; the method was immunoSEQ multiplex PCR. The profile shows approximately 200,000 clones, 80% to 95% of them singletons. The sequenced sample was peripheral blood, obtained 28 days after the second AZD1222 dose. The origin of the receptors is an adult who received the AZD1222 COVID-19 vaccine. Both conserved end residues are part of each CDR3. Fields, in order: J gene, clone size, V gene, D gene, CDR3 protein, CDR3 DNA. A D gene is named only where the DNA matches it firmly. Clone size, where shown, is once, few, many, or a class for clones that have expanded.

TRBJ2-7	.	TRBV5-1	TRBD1	CASSLAPGQGYEQYF	TGCGCCAGCAGCTTGGCCCCGGGACAGGGTTACGAGCAGTACTTC
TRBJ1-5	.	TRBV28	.	CASSFSAVVNQPQHF	TGTGCCAGCAGTTTCTCCGCGGTAGTCAATCAGCCCCAGCATTTT
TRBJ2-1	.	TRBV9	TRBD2	CASSVGLAGINEQFF	TGTGCCAGCAGCGTAGGACTAGCGGGAATTAATGAGCAGTTCTTC
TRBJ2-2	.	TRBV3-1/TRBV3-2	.	CASSQDNEVTGELFF	TGTGCCAGCAGCCAAGATAACGAGGTAACCGGGGAGCTGTTTTTT
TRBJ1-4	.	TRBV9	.	CASSVGGKSGEKLFF	TGTGCCAGCAGCGTAGGAGGGAAGTCAGGTGAAAAACTGTTTTTT
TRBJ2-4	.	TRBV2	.	CASSVGGGPSGRAKNIQYF	TGTGCCAGCAGTGTAGGTGGGGGTCCGTCCGGCCGGGCCAAAAACATTCAGTACTTC
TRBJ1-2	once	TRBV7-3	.	CASSTLDSIYGYTF	TGTGCCAGCAGCACCCTGGACAGTATCTATGGCTACACCTTC
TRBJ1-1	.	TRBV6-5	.	CASSYRKMNTEAFF	TGTGCCAGCAGTTACCGCAAAATGAACACTGAAGCTTTCTTT
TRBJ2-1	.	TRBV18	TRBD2	CASSPAGAVVYNEQFF	TGTGCCAGCTCACCAGCGGGAGCGGTAGTATACAATGAGCAGTTCTTC
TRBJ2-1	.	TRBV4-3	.	CASSPSLAPEGDEQFF	TGCGCCAGCAGCCCATCACTAGCCCCAGAGGGGGATGAGCAGTTCTTC
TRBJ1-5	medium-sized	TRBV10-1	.	CASSGNGNQPQHF	TGCGCCAGCAGTGGTAATGGCAATCAGCCCCAGCATTTT